One sample yielded the 20 T cell receptor beta chains listed below, sequenced in a study of blood T cell repertoires in COVID-19. TCRdb keeps only in-frame clones here, not all; method: immunoSEQ multiplex PCR. The data hold just over 90,000 clones, with approximately 80% observed a single time. Material: peripheral blood. These receptors were collected from a human donor in a cohort sampled during active COVID-19.

This clone has only one observation. The rearrangement joins TRBV28 to TRBJ1-5; 8 positions match TRBD1. V shed 6 bases, J shed 9 bases, and the junction held 10 bases outside the gene matches. The germline CDR1 and CDR2 sequences are MDHEN and SYDVKM. The CDR3 covers 14 residues. As DNA, the CDR3 is TGTGCCAGCAGACTAGGACAGGGCTATCGGCCCCAGCATTTT. As protein: CASRLGQGYRPQHF. The complete variable domain, with remaining parts taken from reference TRBV28 and TRBJ1-5, reads DVKVTQSSRYLVKRTGEKVFLECVQDMDHENMFWYRQDPGLGLRLIYFSYDVKMKEKGDIPEGYSVSREKKERFSLILESASTNQTSMYLCASRLGQGYRPQHFGDGTRLSIL.

This clone has more than one count but fewer than ten. The genes are TRBV7-8 and TRBJ2-2; 11 bases agree with TRBD2. Trimming removed 5 bases from V and 4 bases from J; junction bases left unmatched: 12. The CDR3 consists of 18 residues. From germline, CDR1 is SGHVS and CDR2 FQNEAQ. CDR3 in amino acids: CASSQYPSGRSVTGELFF. The CDR3 DNA reads TGTGCCAGCAGCCAATACCCTAGCGGGAGGTCCGTCACCGGGGAGCTGTTTTTT.

This chain links TRBV7-6 with TRBJ2-7, with 9 bases matching TRBD1. The germline CDR1 and CDR2 sequences are SGHVS and FNYEAQ. The CDR3 spans 16 residues. V was clipped by 0 bases and J by 8 bases; unmatched bases: 11. CDR3 nucleotides: TGTGCCAGCAGCTTAGCGGGGGGACAGGGCATACGAAAGCAGTACTTC. This encodes CASSLAGGQGIRKQYF.

This clone was seen a single time. This chain uses TRBV29-1 with TRBJ1-1, with D tentatively TRBD1 (5 bases). V was shortened by 4 bases and J by 4 bases, with 10 bases between the two germline ends. CDR3 size: 12 residues. Germline lookup yields CDR1 SQVTM and CDR2 ANQGSEA. The CDR3 coding sequence is TGCAGCGTTGTTTGGGGACTCACTGAAGCTTTCTTT. This sequence encodes CSVVWGLTEAFF. The entire variable domain, with the rest obtained from reference TRBV29-1 and TRBJ1-1, is as follows: SAVISQKPSRDICQRGTSLTIQCQVDSQVTMMFWYRQQPGQSLTLIATANQGSEATYESGFVIDKFPISRPNLTFSTLTVSNMSPEDSSIYLCSVVWGLTEAFFGQGTRLTVV.

V usage is TRBV6-1 and J usage is TRBJ2-7; the D gene is possibly TRBD1 (6 bases). Germline V lookup: CDR1 MNHNS, CDR2 SASEGT. This CDR3 contains 15 residues. The V and J ends lost 2 bases and 4 bases respectively, with 15 bases between them. The CDR3 sequence is CASSESGTGKYEQYF. In nucleotides, the CDR3 is TGTGCCAGCAGTGAAAGTGGTACAGGGAAATACGAGCAGTACTTC.

In DNA form, the CDR3 reads TGCGCCAGCAGCTTGGCCGGAGTAGGAGGGTCCACTGAAGCTTTCTTT. Residues: CASSLAGVGGSTEAFF. The chain recombines TRBV5-1 with TRBJ1-1; D gene uncertain. The CDR3 sequence is 16 residues long. CDR1 SGHRS and CDR2 YFSETQ come from the germline V gene. The V end was cut by 0 bases, the J end by 4 bases, with 16 bases between. The full variable domain, with the rest looked up from reference TRBV5-1 and TRBJ1-1, is KAGVTQTPRYLIKTRGQQVTLSCSPISGHRSVSWYQQTPGQGLQFLFEYFSETQRNKGNFPGRFSGRQFSNSRSEMNVSTLELGDSALYLCASSLAGVGGSTEAFFGQGTRLTVV.

The chain combines TRBV6-2 or TRBV6-3 with TRBJ2-4; weak D call: TRBD2 (5 bases). The V end was cut by 6 bases, the J end by 2 bases, with 17 bases between. The CDR3 is 16 amino acids. Germline V lookup: CDR1 MNHEY, CDR2 SVGEGT. CDR3 sequence reads: CASSPAGRVTKNIQYF. In nucleotides, the CDR3 is TGTGCCAGCAGCCCGGCGGGCCGGGTGACCAAAAACATTCAGTACTTC.

The chain recombines TRBV7-2 with TRBJ2-2; tentative D call: TRBD1 (6 bases). The CDR3 covers 16 residues. Trimming cost V 3 bases and J 2 bases, with 13 bases left between them. Germline lookup yields CDR1 SGHTA and CDR2 FQGNSA. The CDR3, as DNA: TGTGCCAGCAGCTTTACCGGGACATCTAACACCGGGGAGCTGTTTTTT. Its protein product is CASSFTGTSNTGELFF.

V is TRBV3-1 (or the pseudogene TRBV3-2) and J is TRBJ2-5; 8 bases line up with TRBD1. The CDR3 consists of 17 residues. Germline V gene sequence: CDR1 LGHDT, CDR2 YNNKEL (reference sequence). Trimming at V came to 4 bases and at J to 4 bases, leaving 14 bases not matched to a gene. CDR3 amino acids: CASSPFVFRTGRETQYF. The CDR3 nucleotides are TGTGCCAGCAGCCCATTTGTTTTTAGGACAGGGAGAGAGACCCAGTACTTC.

This clone was found a few times. The V gene is TRBV6-4, the J gene TRBJ2-7; TRBD2 agrees at 7 bases. With 6 bases clipped from V and 1 base from J, the junction kept 9 bases outside the gene matches. The CDR3 consists of 15 residues. Germline V gene data show CDR1 as MRHNA and CDR2 as SNTAGT. CDR3 sequence reads: CASRGGERGSYEQYF. The CDR3 DNA follows: TGTGCCAGCAGGGGCGGAGAGCGGGGTTCCTACGAGCAGTACTTC.

The chain uses TRBV2 and TRBJ2-1; 7 bases are a match to TRBD1. This CDR3 comprises 15 residues. Looked up from germline, CDR1 is SNHLY and CDR2 is FYNNEI. J gave up 6 bases and V 4 bases, and 9 bases lay outside the gene matches. CDR3: CASSVQGWEFNEQFF. In DNA, the CDR3 is TGTGCCAGCAGTGTACAGGGGTGGGAGTTCAATGAGCAGTTCTTC.

The CDR3 coding sequence is TGCGCCAGCAGCTTGGTCAGCGGGGGGGATAGTTGGTTCTTC. Translated, it gives CASSLVSGGDSWFF. The V call is TRBV5-1, the J call TRBJ2-1; 10 bases agree with TRBD2. The CDR3 has 14 residues. Germline V gene data show CDR1 as SGHRS and CDR2 as YFSETQ. With 0 bases clipped from V and 15 bases from J, the junction kept 9 bases outside the gene matches.

The V and J genes are TRBV30 and TRBJ1-2; D not certain. Germline CDR1 is GTSNPN and CDR2 is SVGIG (reference sequence). V was trimmed by 8 bases and J by 6 bases, leaving 16 bases between them. The CDR3 spans 12 residues. CDR3 protein: CARRWGGDGYTF. As DNA, the CDR3 is TGTGCCCGCCGGTGGGGAGGAGATGGCTACACCTTC. Looking up the rest from reference TRBV30 and TRBJ1-2 gives the full variable domain: SQTIHQWPATLVQPVGSPLSLECTVEGTSNPNLYWYRQAAGRGLQLLFYSVGIGQISSEVPQNLSASRPQDRQFILSSKKLLLSDSGFYLCARRWGGDGYTFGSGTRLTVV.

The rearrangement uses TRBV28 and TRBJ2-5; the match to TRBD1 covers 7 bases. V gave up 2 bases and J gave up 2 bases; unmatched junction bases: 5. The CDR3 extends over 15 amino acids. Germline V lookup: CDR1 MDHEN, CDR2 SYDVKM. CDR3 DNA: TGTGCCAGCAGTTTAGTCGGCAGGGGGCAAGAGACCCAGTACTTC. This sequence encodes CASSLVGRGQETQYF.

The rearrangement joins TRBV9 to TRBJ1-5, with D tentatively TRBD1 (6 bases). The CDR3 length is 15 residues. Germline CDR1 reads SGDLS; CDR2 reads YYNGEE. V dropped 4 bases and J dropped 0 bases, with 11 bases sitting between them. Here the CDR3 reads CASSKGQYSNQPQHF. The CDR3 bases are TGTGCCAGCAGCAAGGGACAATATAGCAATCAGCCCCAGCATTTT.

This chain uses TRBV9 with TRBJ1-3; a possible D gene is TRBD1 (6 bases). Between the trimmed V and J ends, which lost 4 bases and 0 bases, there was a span of 17 bases. CDR3 length: 17 residues. Germline V gene sequence: CDR1 SGDLS, CDR2 YYNGEE. CDR3 nucleotides: TGTGCCAGCAGCCCTGTGGGACACCCAATCTCTGGAAACACCATATATTTT. Protein: CASSPVGHPISGNTIYF. Looking up the rest from reference TRBV9 and TRBJ1-3 gives the full variable domain: DSGVTQTPKHLITATGQRVTLRCSPRSGDLSVYWYQQSLDQGLQFLIQYYNGEERAKGNILERFSAQQFPDLHSELNLSSLELGDSALYFCASSPVGHPISGNTIYFGEGSWLTVV.

The chain combines TRBV6-5 with TRBJ2-2; D is possibly TRBD2 (5 bases). Deletions cut 4 bases from V and 1 base from J, with 7 bases between. CDR1 MNHEY and CDR2 SVGAGI come from the germline V gene. CDR3 size: 14 residues. Here the CDR3 DNA reads TGTGCCAGCAGTTCTGGGAGGAACACCGGGGAGCTGTTTTTT. Protein sequence: CASSSGRNTGELFF.

The CDR3 region is CASRVNTEAFF. CDR3 coding DNA: TGTGCCAGCCGGGTGAACACTGAAGCTTTCTTT. The genes are TRBV12-3 or TRBV12-4 and TRBJ1-1, with D unresolved. V gave up 8 bases and J gave up 0 bases, with 4 bases separating them. The CDR3 runs 11 residues.

The gene calls are TRBV27 and TRBJ1-1, with D uncertain. The V end lost 8 bases, the J end lost 5 bases, and 15 bases lay between the germline ends. The CDR3 sequence is 13 residues long. Per the germline V gene, CDR1 is MNHEY and CDR2 is SMNVEV (reference sequence). The CDR3 nucleotides read TGTGCCAGCCGGGATTTTTCTCTGACTGAAGCTTTCTTT. Translation: CASRDFSLTEAFF.

The genes are TRBV18 and TRBJ2-1; TRBD2 is a possible D gene (5 bases). V was cut by 0 bases and J by 3 bases, with 12 bases left in between. The CDR3 has 16 residues. Germline-derived CDR1 and CDR2 are KGHSH and LQKENI. In DNA form, the CDR3 reads TGTGCCAGCTCACCACCGGAGGTCTCCCTCTACAATGAGCAGTTCTTC. This translates into CASSPPEVSLYNEQFF.